This is a list of T cell receptor beta chains from one sample in a study of blood T cells in healthy people across ages. TCRdb reanalysed the 5' RACE reads using MiXCR and keeps one entry per CDR3 protein. Of around 1,600,000 distinct CDR3 sequences in the sample, under 55% were seen once. The sequenced sample consisted of blood. Receptor source: a woman younger than 35 in good health. Both conserved end residues are part of each CDR3. A D gene is named only where the DNA matches it firmly. Clone size is stated in some rows and not others, as once, few, many or a class when expanded.

abundance: -; v_gene: TRBV7-2; d_gene: -; j_gene: TRBJ2-5; CDR3aa: CASSPHRVAETQYF; CDR3nt: TGTGCCAGCAGCCCCCACAGGGTGGCTGAGACCCAGTACTTC
abundance: -; v_gene: TRBV12-3/TRBV12-4; d_gene: -; j_gene: TRBJ2-1; CDR3aa: CASSLTRDPRKFF; CDR3nt: TGTGCCAGCAGTTTAACCCGGGACCCCCGAAAGTTCTTC
abundance: -; v_gene: TRBV27; d_gene: -; j_gene: TRBJ2-7; CDR3aa: CASSPEAELSYEQYF; CDR3nt: TGTGCCAGCAGTCCCGAGGCTGAGCTCTCCTACGAGCAGTACTTC
abundance: -; v_gene: TRBV29-1; d_gene: -; j_gene: TRBJ2-3; CDR3aa: CSVEQGSGADTQYF; CDR3nt: TGCAGCGTTGAACAGGGGAGCGGAGCAGATACGCAGTATTTT
abundance: few; v_gene: TRBV20-1; d_gene: TRBD1; j_gene: TRBJ1-4; CDR3aa: CSAIDRVSNEKLFF; CDR3nt: TGCAGTGCCATCGACAGGGTGTCTAATGAAAAACTGTTTTTT
abundance: few; v_gene: TRBV27; d_gene: -; j_gene: TRBJ2-3; CDR3aa: CASSLLRGEGRDTQYF; CDR3nt: TGTGCCAGCAGTTTACTGAGGGGGGAGGGCCGAGATACGCAGTATTTT
abundance: many; v_gene: TRBV11-2; d_gene: TRBD1; j_gene: TRBJ2-7; CDR3aa: CASSWGQSYEQYF; CDR3nt: TGTGCCAGCAGCTGGGGACAGTCCTACGAGCAGTACTTC
abundance: -; v_gene: TRBV20-1; d_gene: -; j_gene: TRBJ2-3; CDR3aa: CSATHTGEGTDTQYF; CDR3nt: TGCAGTGCTACCCATACCGGGGAGGGCACAGATACGCAGTATTTT
abundance: -; v_gene: TRBV6-5; d_gene: -; j_gene: TRBJ1-2; CDR3aa: CASSYSSGNYGYTF; CDR3nt: TGTGCCAGCAGTTACTCGTCCGGGAACTATGGCTACACCTTC
abundance: few; v_gene: TRBV2; d_gene: TRBD1; j_gene: TRBJ2-5; CDR3aa: CASSSQGAYEETQYF; CDR3nt: TGTGCCAGCAGTTCACAGGGGGCTTACGAAGAGACCCAGTACTTC
abundance: few; v_gene: TRBV3-1; d_gene: TRBD1; j_gene: TRBJ1-5; CDR3aa: CASSQGGQAGQPQHF; CDR3nt: TGTGCCAGCAGCCAAGGGGGACAGGCCGGTCAGCCCCAGCATTTT
abundance: -; v_gene: TRBV7-2; d_gene: TRBD1; j_gene: TRBJ1-4; CDR3aa: CASSSPATGGSEKLFF; CDR3nt: TGTGCCAGCAGCTCTCCTGCCACAGGGGGCAGTGAAAAACTGTTTTTT
abundance: -; v_gene: TRBV3-1; d_gene: -; j_gene: TRBJ2-7; CDR3aa: CASSQFPSGKGLEQYF; CDR3nt: TGTGCCAGCAGCCAATTCCCGAGCGGAAAAGGCCTAGAGCAGTACTTC
abundance: -; v_gene: TRBV5-1; d_gene: -; j_gene: TRBJ2-2; CDR3aa: CASSAEPGVTGELFF; CDR3nt: TGCGCCAGCAGCGCTGAACCAGGGGTTACCGGGGAGCTGTTTTTT
abundance: few; v_gene: TRBV29-1; d_gene: -; j_gene: TRBJ2-1; CDR3aa: CSVAEFRGSYNEQFF; CDR3nt: TGCAGCGTTGCGGAGTTCAGGGGTTCCTACAATGAGCAGTTCTTC
abundance: few; v_gene: TRBV10-3; d_gene: -; j_gene: TRBJ2-1; CDR3aa: CAIRPGPPDEQFF; CDR3nt: TGTGCCATCAGACCCGGGCCTCCCGATGAGCAGTTCTTC
abundance: -; v_gene: TRBV2; d_gene: TRBD1; j_gene: TRBJ1-1; CDR3aa: CASSERGAGGHTEAFF; CDR3nt: TGTGCCAGCAGTGAACGCGGGGCAGGGGGCCACACTGAAGCTTTCTTT
abundance: once; v_gene: TRBV4-3; d_gene: -; j_gene: TRBJ1-1; CDR3aa: CASSQVWTASEEAFF; CDR3nt: TGCGCCAGCAGCCAAGTCTGGACTGCGAGCGAGGAAGCTTTCTTT
abundance: few; v_gene: TRBV27; d_gene: -; j_gene: TRBJ1-6; CDR3aa: CASTWGGYNSPLHF; CDR3nt: TGTGCCAGCACGTGGGGGGGCTATAATTCACCCCTCCACTTT
abundance: -; v_gene: TRBV27; d_gene: -; j_gene: TRBJ2-7; CDR3aa: CASSLAPGLTYEQYF; CDR3nt: TGTGCCAGCAGTTTGGCCCCGGGACTTACCTACGAGCAGTACTTC
abundance: -; v_gene: TRBV20-1; d_gene: -; j_gene: TRBJ2-7; CDR3aa: CSARDHASGYEQYF; CDR3nt: TGCAGTGCTAGAGATCACGCTAGTGGCTACGAGCAGTACTTC
abundance: once; v_gene: TRBV6-2/TRBV6-3; d_gene: -; j_gene: TRBJ2-7; CDR3aa: CASSYPPGPISDYEQYF; CDR3nt: TGTGCCAGCAGTTACCCTCCGGGACCAATTTCCGACTACGAGCAGTACTTC
abundance: few; v_gene: TRBV7-6; d_gene: -; j_gene: TRBJ2-7; CDR3aa: CASSTSGQGNFYEQYF; CDR3nt: TGTGCCAGCAGCACCTCCGGGCAGGGGAATTTTTACGAGCAGTACTTC
abundance: -; v_gene: TRBV6-5; d_gene: -; j_gene: TRBJ2-7; CDR3aa: CASSDGTASEQYF; CDR3nt: TGTGCCAGCAGTGACGGGACGGCGAGCGAGCAGTACTTC
abundance: -; v_gene: TRBV20-1; d_gene: TRBD2; j_gene: TRBJ2-1; CDR3aa: CSARDLLGLAGDNEQFF; CDR3nt: TGCAGTGCTAGAGATCTTTTGGGGCTAGCGGGTGACAATGAGCAGTTCTTC
abundance: -; v_gene: TRBV5-1; d_gene: -; j_gene: TRBJ2-1; CDR3aa: CASSPGGAGLSDEQFF; CDR3nt: TGCGCCAGCAGCCCTGGGGGGGCAGGTCTATCCGATGAGCAGTTCTTC
abundance: few; v_gene: TRBV4-1; d_gene: TRBD1; j_gene: TRBJ2-7; CDR3aa: CASSQVPGGDYEQYF; CDR3nt: TGCGCCAGCAGCCAAGTTCCAGGGGGCGACTACGAGCAGTACTTC
abundance: -; v_gene: TRBV7-8; d_gene: -; j_gene: TRBJ2-1; CDR3aa: CASSLGGVGGLYNEQFF; CDR3nt: TGTGCCAGCAGCTTAGGGGGGGTCGGGGGTCTCTACAATGAGCAGTTCTTC
abundance: -; v_gene: TRBV20-1; d_gene: -; j_gene: TRBJ2-7; CDR3aa: CSARDSRRDSQYF; CDR3nt: TGCAGTGCTAGAGATAGTAGGCGGGACTCTCAGTACTTC
abundance: -; v_gene: TRBV20-1; d_gene: -; j_gene: TRBJ2-7; CDR3aa: CSAMAYEQYF; CDR3nt: TGCAGTGCTATGGCTTACGAGCAGTACTTC
abundance: few; v_gene: TRBV2; d_gene: TRBD2; j_gene: TRBJ2-7; CDR3aa: CASSESSGSYEQYF; CDR3nt: TGTGCCAGCAGTGAGTCTAGCGGGAGTTACGAGCAGTACTTC
abundance: -; v_gene: TRBV20-1; d_gene: TRBD2; j_gene: TRBJ2-5; CDR3aa: CSPISGGAIWERETQYF; CDR3nt: TGCAGTCCAATTTCGGGGGGGGCCATCTGGGAACGGGAGACCCAGTACTTC
abundance: few; v_gene: TRBV11-2; d_gene: TRBD2; j_gene: TRBJ2-3; CDR3aa: CASATGTSGPLTDTQYF; CDR3nt: TGTGCCAGCGCGACCGGGACTAGCGGGCCGTTGACAGATACGCAGTATTTT
abundance: -; v_gene: TRBV6-2/TRBV6-3; d_gene: -; j_gene: TRBJ2-2; CDR3aa: CASSYSPTNTGELFF; CDR3nt: TGTGCCAGCAGTTACTCGCCGACGAACACCGGGGAGCTGTTTTTT
abundance: -; v_gene: TRBV6-6; d_gene: -; j_gene: TRBJ2-1; CDR3aa: CASRTAVPEQFF; CDR3nt: TGTGCCAGCAGGACGGCCGTCCCTGAGCAGTTCTTC
abundance: few; v_gene: TRBV4-2; d_gene: TRBD2; j_gene: TRBJ2-2; CDR3aa: CASSQDLAGGVGTGELFF; CDR3nt: TGTGCCAGCAGCCAAGATTTAGCGGGAGGTGTCGGGACCGGGGAGCTGTTTTTT
abundance: -; v_gene: TRBV15; d_gene: -; j_gene: TRBJ2-1; CDR3aa: CATSRDAGLSANEQFF; CDR3nt: TGTGCCACCAGCAGAGATGCGGGACTCTCAGCCAATGAGCAGTTCTTC
abundance: few; v_gene: TRBV27; d_gene: -; j_gene: TRBJ1-2; CDR3aa: CASSLFAGSYGYTF; CDR3nt: TGTGCCAGCAGTTTATTTGCGGGAAGCTATGGCTACACCTTC
abundance: -; v_gene: TRBV14; d_gene: -; j_gene: TRBJ1-2; CDR3aa: CASSQQDPRGYTF; CDR3nt: TGTGCCAGCAGCCAGCAGGATCCGCGGGGCTACACCTTC
abundance: few; v_gene: TRBV12-3/TRBV12-4; d_gene: TRBD2; j_gene: TRBJ2-5; CDR3aa: CASSLGPSGRSEQYF; CDR3nt: TGTGCCAGCAGTTTAGGGCCTAGCGGGAGATCTGAGCAGTACTTC
abundance: few; v_gene: TRBV11-2; d_gene: -; j_gene: TRBJ2-5; CDR3aa: CASILSQFGLGAQETQYF; CDR3nt: TGTGCCAGCATCCTGAGCCAGTTCGGTCTAGGAGCCCAAGAGACCCAGTACTTC
abundance: once; v_gene: TRBV3-1; d_gene: -; j_gene: TRBJ2-7; CDR3aa: CASSQGWAVNEQYF; CDR3nt: TGTGCCAGCAGCCAAGGGTGGGCTGTGAACGAGCAGTACTTC
abundance: few; v_gene: TRBV29-1; d_gene: -; j_gene: TRBJ1-1; CDR3aa: CSVEPIPGPTEAFF; CDR3nt: TGCAGCGTTGAACCGATCCCCGGGCCCACTGAAGCTTTCTTT